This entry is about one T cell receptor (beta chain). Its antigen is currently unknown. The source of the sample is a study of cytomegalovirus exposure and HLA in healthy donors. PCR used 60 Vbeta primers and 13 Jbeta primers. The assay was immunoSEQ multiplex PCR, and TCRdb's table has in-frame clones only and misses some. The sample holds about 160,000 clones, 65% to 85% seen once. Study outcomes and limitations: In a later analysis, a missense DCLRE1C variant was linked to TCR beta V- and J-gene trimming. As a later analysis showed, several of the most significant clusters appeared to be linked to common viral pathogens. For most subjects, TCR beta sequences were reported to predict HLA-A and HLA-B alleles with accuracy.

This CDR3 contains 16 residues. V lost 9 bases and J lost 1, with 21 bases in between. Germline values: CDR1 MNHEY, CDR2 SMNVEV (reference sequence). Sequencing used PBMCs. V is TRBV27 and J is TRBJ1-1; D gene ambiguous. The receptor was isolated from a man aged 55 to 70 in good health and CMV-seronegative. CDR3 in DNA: TGTGCCAGTGGCCCACGAGGGCCCCCATGGAACACTGAAGCTTTCTTT. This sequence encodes CASGPRGPPWNTEAFF.